This T cell receptor (beta chain) was identified in a study of T cell responses to AZD1222 COVID-19 vaccine (dated by TCRdb to 2020 to 2022). Looking at the study overall: A total of 230 to 250 trial participants underwent TCR sequencing, of whom some 210 received two doses of AZD1222 and about 26 received two doses of the MenACWY control vaccine. Trial participants were enrolled by age into subgroups of 18-55, 56-69 and 70-plus years, and about 150, 27 and 61 TCR-sequenced participants, respectively, were included in these subgroups. Broader findings and caveats from the paper: The 56-69-year group was small, and its depth increase did not reach significance, likely because of low power. Vaccine-associated CD4 TCRs spanned the whole spike protein, with dominant responses in regions 160-218 and 743-854. A significant rise in spike-specific TCR breadth and depth was observed after two AZD1222 doses relative to day 0 and relative to MenACWY recipients. Reportedly, close to half of the unique spike-specific TCRs recognized epitopes lying outside the regions that are mutated in the B.1.351 and B.1.1.7 variants. Because no day 14 peak-response samples were available, repertoires were characterized only after the peak T cell response. Conclusions about previously exposed vaccinees were limited because only six or seven AZD1222 recipients were SARS-CoV-2 seropositive at baseline. Most participants were white British and females outnumbered males, and the authors suggested that clonal diversity may have been underestimated.

The time point label on this specimen signifies: about 28 days (+/-7) after the second vaccine dose. According to the study, the label for this sample's treatment or condition signals: meningococcal conjugate vaccine given as trial control. The vaccinee samples were drawn from two UK trials, COV001 and COV002, one of which was a single-blind randomized controlled phase 2/3 trial testing AZD1222 (ChAdOx1 nCoV-19) in healthy adults. Trial participant PBMC samples were collected at day 0 and day 28 after the second dose for TCRbeta chain sequencing. CDR1 and CDR2, looked up from the germline V gene (reference sequence), are MNHEY and SMNVEV. After removal of 2 bases from V and 0 bases from J, the junction retains 5 bases not matched to a gene. The CDR3 numbers 16 residues from cysteine through phenylalanine. The read is trimmed to its CDR3 DNA, 48 bases read in frame from base 1. The CDR3 regions of human TCRbeta chains were analyzed by immunosequencing. The original methods were these. Repertoire TCRs were checked for matches against a reference library of SARS-CoV-2-specific TCRs that had been generated using the MIRA antigen-specificity platform. Breadth was defined as the fraction of unique TCRs that were SARS-CoV-2-associated. Depth was defined as the fraction of total T cells that were SARS-CoV-2-associated. Using the MIRA data, each spike-specific TCR was mapped to the spike region that the TCR reacts to and placed in a CD4 or CD8 class. Log10-transformed breadth and depth values were compared by one-way ANOVA with Sidak's multiple comparisons tests. This is the immuneACCESS table as TCRdb keeps it, with only in-frame sequences that have V and J called. A part of the clones is gone; compared with another copy, unresolved V genes explain less than half, and the rest is unexplained. V, J and clone size reflect that table, while D and trimming were determined from the DNA. In all, the sample holds some 170,000 clones, and about 90% of those were seen once. The ten largest clonotypes hold roughly 4% of the sample.

About this clone itself: Its antigen is still unknown. The sample holds no much larger clone one base away, and base qualities are not on file.

The rearrangement joined TRBV27 to TRBJ2-7, and TRBD2 matches 9 of the central bases. This material consisted of peripheral blood, taken 28 days after the second dose of the MenACWY control vaccine. The clonotype comes from an adult who received the MenACWY meningococcal vaccine as a control. The CDR3 has the sequence CASSLIPSGISYEQYF. The nucleotide sequence reads as follows: TGTGCCAGCAGTTTAATCCCTAGCGGGATCTCCTACGAGCAGTACTTC.